This is a list of T cell receptor beta chains from one sample in a study of shared clonotypes between healthy human individuals. Profiled with immunoSEQ multiplex PCR; TCRdb holds only in-frame clones, not every one. The table lists about 610,000 clones, 95% to 98% of them singletons. Source material: naive CD4+ T cells sorted from blood. These receptors were collected from a woman aged 25 to 39 in good health. The CDR3 runs from the conserved cysteine through the conserved F or W.

j_call: TRBJ1-1; v_call: TRBV10-3; cdr3_aa: CAIRPGTGNTEAFF
j_call: TRBJ1-2; v_call: TRBV7-2; cdr3_aa: CASSLAPGQGWITF
j_call: TRBJ1-1; v_call: TRBV5-1; cdr3_aa: CASSRNPGHENTEAFF
j_call: TRBJ1-2; v_call: TRBV7-3; cdr3_aa: CASSLHGWDGYTF
j_call: TRBJ2-3; v_call: TRBV11-2; cdr3_aa: CASSHGWDDTQYF
j_call: TRBJ2-1; v_call: TRBV6-5; cdr3_aa: CASSGTSAGEDEQFF
j_call: TRBJ2-1; v_call: TRBV27; cdr3_aa: CASSLTRDRVYLDGIYNEQFF
j_call: TRBJ1-3; v_call: TRBV2; cdr3_aa: CASSAIDSGNTIYF
j_call: TRBJ2-1; v_call: TRBV7-3; cdr3_aa: CASSSTTGEQFF
j_call: TRBJ2-1; v_call: TRBV11-1; cdr3_aa: CASSLRQGLYNNEQFF
j_call: TRBJ1-1; v_call: TRBV7-9; cdr3_aa: CASSFVTGDTEAFF
j_call: TRBJ2-7; v_call: TRBV13; cdr3_aa: CASSLGGFTSSYEQYF
j_call: TRBJ2-1; v_call: TRBV5-1; cdr3_aa: CASSLDSRGLEQFF
j_call: TRBJ2-7; v_call: TRBV9; cdr3_aa: CASSVRQVTAYEQYF
j_call: TRBJ2-4; v_call: TRBV28; cdr3_aa: CASSFRSWHRVGLAKNIQYF
j_call: TRBJ2-7; v_call: TRBV25-1; cdr3_aa: CASSREGSYHEQYF